The 9 T cell receptor beta chains listed next were all sequenced from one sample in a study of T-cell reconstitution after alpha-beta-depleted transplantation in children. Researchers prepared the TCRbeta library using unique molecular identifiers, the study reports. TCRdb analysed the PCR reads with MiXCR anew, one entry per CDR3 protein. Found here are roughly 70,000 distinct CDR3 sequences, roughly 4.4% of them singletons; the top ten hold 18%. The sample in question was PBMCs, mostly from graft donor cells, obtained 180 days after TCRalphabeta/CD19-depleted stem cell transplant. The source is a boy under two years old who had a stem cell transplant for acute myeloid leukemia, so the T cells may come from the graft donor.

This clonotype was seen ten or more times. The rearrangement links TRBV2 to TRBJ2-2; D remains unclear. The germline CDR1 and CDR2 sequences are SNHLY and FYNNEI. Trimming took 4 bases from V and 6 from J, leaving 6 bases between them. This CDR3 is 12 amino acids long. The CDR3 bases are TGTGCCAGCAGTGGACCACCCGGGGAGCTGTTTTTT. Protein: CASSGPPGELFF.

In this sample, this clonotype turned up many times. J is TRBJ2-1 and V is TRBV11-2, with D possibly matching TRBD1 (6 bases). CDR1 and CDR2 (germline): SGHAT, FQNNGV. The CDR3 has 14 amino acids. The V end lost 1 base, the J end lost 8 bases, and 12 bases lay between the germline ends. Here the CDR3 reads CASSLVWGRDEQFF. The CDR3 region has the DNA TGTGCCAGCAGCTTAGTCTGGGGGCGCGATGAGCAGTTCTTC.

This clonotype was seen many times. The chain has TRBV20-1 and TRBJ2-4, with D tentatively TRBD2 (6 bases). The CDR3 sequence is 16 residues long. V lost 5 bases, J lost 2 bases, and 19 bases lay in between. The germline gives CDR1 DFQATT, CDR2 SNEGSKA (reference sequence). This CDR3 is CSALRPTGETKNIQYF. The CDR3 nucleotides are TGCAGTGCTCTCCGGCCTACGGGGGAAACCAAAAACATTCAGTACTTC.

Many counts were recorded for this clonotype. V usage is TRBV27 and J usage is TRBJ1-5; D not certain. V lost 7 bases and J 3 bases, leaving 10 bases between the germline ends. Germline V lookup: CDR1 MNHEY, CDR2 SMNVEV (reference sequence). CDR3 length: 13 residues. For the CDR3, the DNA is TGTGCCAGCACCCCGGACCTCAATCAGCCCCAGCATTTT. As protein: CASTPDLNQPQHF.

This clonotype was recorded at least ten times. CDR3 loop: CASSQVSGDGGYTF. Written as DNA, the CDR3 is TGCGCCAGCAGCCAAGTCTCAGGGGACGGTGGCTACACCTTC. The J gene is TRBJ1-2, the V gene TRBV4-1, with D possibly being TRBD1 (6 bases). Germline CDR1 reads MGHRA; CDR2 reads YSYEKL. Deletions cut 1 base from V and 7 bases from J, with 13 bases between. This CDR3 contains 14 residues.

This clonotype was found many times. The chain uses TRBV12-3 or TRBV12-4 and TRBJ2-2; the D gene is possibly TRBD1 (6 bases). The V end was cut by 7 bases, the J end by 1 base, with 16 bases between. The CDR3 consists of 16 residues. Here the CDR3 DNA reads TGTGCCAGCATCTTTTCCCGGACAGTGAACACCGGGGAGCTGTTTTTT. This sequence encodes CASIFSRTVNTGELFF.

This clonotype was seen repeatedly, ten times or more. V usage is TRBV7-2 and J usage is TRBJ1-2, with 7 bases lining up with TRBD1. The CDR3 is 14 residues long. V lost 0 bases to trimming and J lost 4 bases; unmatched junction nucleotides: 2. Germline V gives CDR1 SGHTA, CDR2 FQGNSA. The CDR3 is CASSLADRSYGYTF. Written as DNA, the CDR3 is TGTGCCAGCAGCTTAGCGGACAGGAGCTATGGCTACACCTTC.

The chain joins TRBV14 to TRBJ2-7, with D possibly called TRBD1 or TRBD2 (5 bases each). Germline CDR1 and CDR2: SGHDN and FVKESK. There are 13 residues in the CDR3. The V end lost 7 bases, the J end lost 5 bases, and 15 bases lay between the germline ends. The CDR3 reads CASKRGFGNEQYV. The DNA for the CDR3 is TGTGCCAGCAAGAGGGGTTTTGGCAACGAGCAGTACGTC.

This clonotype was counted at least ten times. The DNA for the CDR3 is TGTGCCAGCACCCAATGGGAGACCCAGTACTTC. It codes for CASTQWETQYF. The chain has TRBV6-5 and TRBJ2-5; D is unclear. This CDR3 is built from 11 residues. Trimming stripped 7 bases from V and 5 bases from J, with 8 bases between. The germline CDR1 and CDR2 sequences are MNHEY and SVGAGI.